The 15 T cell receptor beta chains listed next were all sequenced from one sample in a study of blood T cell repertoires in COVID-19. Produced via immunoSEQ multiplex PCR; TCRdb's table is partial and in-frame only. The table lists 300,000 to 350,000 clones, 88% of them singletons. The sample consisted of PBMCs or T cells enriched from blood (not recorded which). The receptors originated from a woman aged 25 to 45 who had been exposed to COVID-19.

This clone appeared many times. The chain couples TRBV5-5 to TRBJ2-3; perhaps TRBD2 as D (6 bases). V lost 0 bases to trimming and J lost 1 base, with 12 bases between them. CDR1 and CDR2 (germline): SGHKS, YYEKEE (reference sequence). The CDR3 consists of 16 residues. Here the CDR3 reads CASSLAMSSGTDTQYF. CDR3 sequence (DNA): TGTGCCAGCAGCTTGGCCATGTCTAGCGGCACAGATACGCAGTATTTT.

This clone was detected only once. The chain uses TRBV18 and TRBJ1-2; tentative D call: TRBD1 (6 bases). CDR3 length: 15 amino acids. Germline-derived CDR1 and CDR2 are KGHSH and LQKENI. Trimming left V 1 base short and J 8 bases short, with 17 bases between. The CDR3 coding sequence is TGTGCCAGCTCACCACGAAGTTCAGGGGCCGCCGGCTACACCTTC. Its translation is CASSPRSSGAAGYTF.

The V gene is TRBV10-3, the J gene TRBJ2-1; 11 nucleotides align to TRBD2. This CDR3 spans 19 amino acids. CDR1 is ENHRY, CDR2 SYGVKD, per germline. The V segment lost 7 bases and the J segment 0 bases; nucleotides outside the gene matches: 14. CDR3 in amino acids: CAITGEASGRSSSYNEQFF. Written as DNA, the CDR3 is TGTGCCATCACTGGAGAGGCTAGCGGGAGGTCTAGCTCCTACAATGAGCAGTTCTTC.

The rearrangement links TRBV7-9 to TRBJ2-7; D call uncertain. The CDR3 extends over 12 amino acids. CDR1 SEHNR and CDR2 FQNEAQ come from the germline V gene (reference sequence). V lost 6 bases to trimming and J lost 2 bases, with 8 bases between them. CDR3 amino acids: CASSPVTYEQYF. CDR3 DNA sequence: TGTGCCAGCAGTCCCGTAACCTACGAGCAGTACTTC.

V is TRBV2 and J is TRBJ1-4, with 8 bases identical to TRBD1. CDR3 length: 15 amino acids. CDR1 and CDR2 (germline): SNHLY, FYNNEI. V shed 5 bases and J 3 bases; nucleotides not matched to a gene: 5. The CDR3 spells CASSSLQGANEKLFF. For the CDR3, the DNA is TGTGCCAGCAGTTCACTACAGGGGGCTAATGAAAAACTGTTTTTT.

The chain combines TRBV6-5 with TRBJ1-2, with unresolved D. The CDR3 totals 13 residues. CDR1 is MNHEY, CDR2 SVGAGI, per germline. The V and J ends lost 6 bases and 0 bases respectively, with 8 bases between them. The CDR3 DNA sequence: TGTGCCAGCAGCCCAAATGCTAACTATGGCTACACCTTC. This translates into CASSPNANYGYTF.

DNA of the CDR3: TGTGCCAGCAGCCTGACACCTAACTATGGCTACACCTTC. This sequence encodes CASSLTPNYGYTF. The V and J genes are TRBV12-3 or TRBV12-4 and TRBJ1-2; D gene uncertain. CDR3 length equals 13 residues. V was shortened by 6 bases and J by 0 bases, with 8 bases between the two germline ends.

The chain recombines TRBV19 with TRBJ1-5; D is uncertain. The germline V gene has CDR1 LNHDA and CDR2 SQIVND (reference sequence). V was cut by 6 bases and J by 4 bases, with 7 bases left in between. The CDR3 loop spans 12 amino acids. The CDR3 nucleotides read TGTGCCAGTAGCTTCTTAAATCAGCCCCAGCATTTT. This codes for CASSFLNQPQHF. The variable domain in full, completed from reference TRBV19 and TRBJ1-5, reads DGGITQSPKYLFRKEGQNVTLSCEQNLNHDAMYWYRQDPGQGLRLIYYSQIVNDFQKGDIAEGYSVSREKKESFPLTVTSAQKNPTAFYLCASSFLNQPQHFGDGTRLSIL.

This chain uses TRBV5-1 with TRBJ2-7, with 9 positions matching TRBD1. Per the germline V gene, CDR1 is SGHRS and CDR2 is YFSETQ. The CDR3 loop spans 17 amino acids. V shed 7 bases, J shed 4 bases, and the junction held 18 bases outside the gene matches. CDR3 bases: TGCGCCAGCGGCCCGGGACAGGGCGTGAGCGGCAATTACGAGCAGTACTTC. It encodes CASGPGQGVSGNYEQYF.

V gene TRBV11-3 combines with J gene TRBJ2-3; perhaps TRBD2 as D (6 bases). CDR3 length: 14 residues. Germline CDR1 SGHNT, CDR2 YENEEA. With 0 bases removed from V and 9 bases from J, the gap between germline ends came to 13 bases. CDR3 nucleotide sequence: TGTGCCAGCAGCTTAGATGCACTCCGGGGGACGCAGTATTTT. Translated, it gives CASSLDALRGTQYF.

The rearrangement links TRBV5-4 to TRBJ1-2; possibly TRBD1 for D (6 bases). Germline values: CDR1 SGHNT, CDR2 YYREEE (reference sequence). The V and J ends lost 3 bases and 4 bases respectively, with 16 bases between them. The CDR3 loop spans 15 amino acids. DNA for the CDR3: TGTGCCAGCAGCTCCTGGGGGGGGCGCGGCTATGGCTACACCTTC. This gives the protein CASSSWGGRGYGYTF.

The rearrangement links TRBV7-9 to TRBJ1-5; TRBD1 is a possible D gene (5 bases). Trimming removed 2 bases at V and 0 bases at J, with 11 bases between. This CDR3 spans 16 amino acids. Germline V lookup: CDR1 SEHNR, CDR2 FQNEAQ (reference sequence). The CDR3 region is CASSLWGGISNQPQHF. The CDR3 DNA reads TGTGCCAGCAGCTTATGGGGGGGGATTAGCAATCAGCCCCAGCATTTT.

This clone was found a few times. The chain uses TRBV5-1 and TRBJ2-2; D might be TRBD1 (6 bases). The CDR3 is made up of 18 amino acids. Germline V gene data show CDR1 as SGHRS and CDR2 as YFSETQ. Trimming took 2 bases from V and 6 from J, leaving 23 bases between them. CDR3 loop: CASSLGGRPPEIAGELFF. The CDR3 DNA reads TGCGCCAGCAGCTTAGGGGGACGCCCTCCAGAGATTGCCGGGGAGCTGTTTTTT.

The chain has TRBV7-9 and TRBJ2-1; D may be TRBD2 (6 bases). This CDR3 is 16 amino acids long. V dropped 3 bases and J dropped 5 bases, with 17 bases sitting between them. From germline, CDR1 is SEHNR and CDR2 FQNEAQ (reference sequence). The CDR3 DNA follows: TGTGCCAGCAGCTTCCCCCCAACGGGAGATCACAATGAGCAGTTCTTC. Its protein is CASSFPPTGDHNEQFF.

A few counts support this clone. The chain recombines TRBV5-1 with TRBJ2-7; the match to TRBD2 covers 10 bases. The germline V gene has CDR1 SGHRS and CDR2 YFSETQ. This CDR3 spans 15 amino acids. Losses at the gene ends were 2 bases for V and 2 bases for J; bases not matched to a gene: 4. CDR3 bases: TGCGCCAGCAGCTTTGACCTAGCGGGAGCCTACGAGCAGTACTTC. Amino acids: CASSFDLAGAYEQYF.